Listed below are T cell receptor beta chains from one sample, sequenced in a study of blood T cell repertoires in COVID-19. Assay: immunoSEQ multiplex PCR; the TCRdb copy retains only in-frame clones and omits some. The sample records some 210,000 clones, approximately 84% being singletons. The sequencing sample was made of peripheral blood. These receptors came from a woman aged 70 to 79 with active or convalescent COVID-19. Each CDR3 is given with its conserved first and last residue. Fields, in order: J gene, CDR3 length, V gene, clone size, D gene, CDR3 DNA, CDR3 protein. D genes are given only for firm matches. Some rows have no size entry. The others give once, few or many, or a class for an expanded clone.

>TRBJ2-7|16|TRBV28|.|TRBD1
TGTGCCAGCAGTCCCACCCGACGGACAGGGAGCTTCGAGCAGTACTTC
CASSPTRRTGSFEQYF
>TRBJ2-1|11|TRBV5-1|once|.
TGCGCCAGCAGCTTGGCGGGTGAGCAGTTCTTC
CASSLAGEQFF
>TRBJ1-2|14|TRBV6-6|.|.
TGTGCCAGCAGTTTCCCCGGGTCTAACTATGGCTACACCTTC
CASSFPGSNYGYTF
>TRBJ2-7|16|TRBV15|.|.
TGTGCCACCAGCAGAGATTCGGTAGCCTCTTCCTACGAGCAGTACTTC
CATSRDSVASSYEQYF
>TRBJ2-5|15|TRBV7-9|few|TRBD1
TGTGCCAGCAGCATCGGACAGGGCGGTTTAGAGACCCAGTACTTC
CASSIGQGGLETQYF
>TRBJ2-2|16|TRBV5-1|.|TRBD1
TGCGCCAGCAGCCCGGGACAGGGGGCGGCTACCGGGGAGCTGTTTTTT
CASSPGQGAATGELFF
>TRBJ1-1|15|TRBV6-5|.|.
TGTGCCAGCAGTTACTCGAGCAGGGGGAACACTGAAGCTTTCTTT
CASSYSSRGNTEAFF
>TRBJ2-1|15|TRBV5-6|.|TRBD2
TGTGCCAGCAGCTGGGGACTAGCGGGAGGGGGTGAGCAGTTCTTC
CASSWGLAGGGEQFF
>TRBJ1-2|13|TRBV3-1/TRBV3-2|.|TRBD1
TGTGCCAGCAGCCAAGATTATCGGACAGGGAACACCTTC
CASSQDYRTGNTF
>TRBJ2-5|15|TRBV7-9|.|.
TGTGCCAGCAGCTTAGGGCAGGGCTACCAAGAGACCCAGTACTTC
CASSLGQGYQETQYF
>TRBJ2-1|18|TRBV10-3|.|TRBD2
TGTGCCATCAGCCGACCGGGACTAGCGGTACCCTCCTACAATGAGCAGTTCTTC
CAISRPGLAVPSYNEQFF
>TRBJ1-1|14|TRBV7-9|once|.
TGTGCCAGCAGCTTAGCCTACCCTAACACTGAAGCTTTCTTT
CASSLAYPNTEAFF
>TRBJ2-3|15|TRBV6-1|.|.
TGTGCCAGCAGTGAAGCGGGCGCAGTCACAGATACGCAGTATTTT
CASSEAGAVTDTQYF
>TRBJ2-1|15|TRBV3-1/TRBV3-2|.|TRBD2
TGTGCCAGCAGCCAAGGCCCGCTAGCGGGAAATGAGCAGTTCTTC
CASSQGPLAGNEQFF
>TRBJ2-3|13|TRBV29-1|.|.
TGCAGCGCCAAACTAGGGCTGGTAGATACGCAGTATTTT
CSAKLGLVDTQYF
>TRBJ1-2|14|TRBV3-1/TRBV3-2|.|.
TGTGCCAGCAGCCAAGTGGGAGGCATCTATGGCTACACCTTC
CASSQVGGIYGYTF
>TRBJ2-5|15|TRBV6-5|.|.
TGTGCCAGCAGTTACCGGAGGGGCCACCAAGAGACCCAGTACTTC
CASSYRRGHQETQYF
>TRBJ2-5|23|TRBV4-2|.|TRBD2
TGTGCCAGCAGCCAAGATCGGTATACAGGACTAGCGGGAGGGCCAGCGCAAGAGGAGACCCAGTACTTC
CASSQDRYTGLAGGPAQEETQYF
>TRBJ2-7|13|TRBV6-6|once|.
TGTGCCAGCACTAAAGACAGGACCTACGAGCAGTACTTC
CASTKDRTYEQYF
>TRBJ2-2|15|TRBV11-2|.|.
TGTGCCAGCAGCTTAGTGACTAGAGCCACCGGGGAGCTGTTTTTT
CASSLVTRATGELFF
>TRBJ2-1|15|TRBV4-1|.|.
TGCGCCAGCAGCCAAGTGCTAGCCGGAAACAATGAGCAGTTCTTC
CASSQVLAGNNEQFF
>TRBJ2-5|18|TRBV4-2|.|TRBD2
TGTGCCAGCAGCCATGGGACTAGCGGGAGGGCGGGGATGGAGACCCAGTACTTC
CASSHGTSGRAGMETQYF
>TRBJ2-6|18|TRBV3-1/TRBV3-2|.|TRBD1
TGTGCCAGCAGCCGGGGGGACAGGGAGACCTCTGGGGCCAACGTCCTGACTTTC
CASSRGDRETSGANVLTF
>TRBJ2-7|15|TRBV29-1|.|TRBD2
TGCAGCGTTGAAGATGGCAGCGGGAGTCCCAACGAGCAGTACTTC
CSVEDGSGSPNEQYF
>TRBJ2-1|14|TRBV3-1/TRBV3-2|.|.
TGTGCCAGCAGCCAAGAGGGGCTAGCGAATGAGCAGTTCTTC
CASSQEGLANEQFF
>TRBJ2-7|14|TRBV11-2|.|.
TGTGCCAGCAGCTTAATTAGGGGGATGTACGAGCAGTACTTC
CASSLIRGMYEQYF
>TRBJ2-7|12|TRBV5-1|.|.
TGCGCCAGCAGCTTCCAGGGGTACGAGCAGTACTTC
CASSFQGYEQYF
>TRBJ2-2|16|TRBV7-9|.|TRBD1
TGTGCCAGCAGCTTACAGGGGGCCCCGAACACCGGGGAGCTGTTTTTT
CASSLQGAPNTGELFF
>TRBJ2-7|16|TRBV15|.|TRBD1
TGTGCCACCAGCAGGGAAAAGGGGACAGGGCTAGGGGAGCAGTACTTC
CATSREKGTGLGEQYF
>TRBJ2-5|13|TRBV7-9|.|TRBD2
TGTGCCAGCAGTATAGCGGGAGTAGAGACCCAGTACTTC
CASSIAGVETQYF
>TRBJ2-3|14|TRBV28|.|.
TGTGCCAGCAGTGTGCGGAGGGGCACAGATACGCAGTATTTT
CASSVRRGTDTQYF
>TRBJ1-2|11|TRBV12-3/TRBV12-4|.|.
TGTGCCAGCAGACTACAGGGTGGCTACACCTTC
CASRLQGGYTF
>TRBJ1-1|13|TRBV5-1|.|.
TGCGCCAGCAGCTTGGACATGGTCTCTGAAGCTTTCTTT
CASSLDMVSEAFF
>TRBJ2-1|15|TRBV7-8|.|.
TGTGCCAGCAGCTTAGTTGGGGCAGGCTACAATGAGCAGTTCTTC
CASSLVGAGYNEQFF
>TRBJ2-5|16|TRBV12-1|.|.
TGTGCCAGCAGCCTCACTAGCGGGAGGTACGAAGAGACCCAGTACTTC
CASSLTSGRYEETQYF
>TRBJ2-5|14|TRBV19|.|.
TGTGCCAGTAGTACTCAGGGGTACCAAGAGACCCAGTACTTC
CASSTQGYQETQYF
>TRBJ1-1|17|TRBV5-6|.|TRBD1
TGTGCCAGCAGCTTGTTAGACGGACAGGGGGTTCGCGGTGAAGCTTTCTTT
CASSLLDGQGVRGEAFF
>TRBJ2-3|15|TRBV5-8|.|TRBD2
TGTGCCAGCAGCTTCGAGACTAGCGGGGCAGATACGCAGTATTTT
CASSFETSGADTQYF
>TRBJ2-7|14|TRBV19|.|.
TGTGCCAGTAGTAGCGACAGGCGATCCTACGAGCAGTACTTC
CASSSDRRSYEQYF
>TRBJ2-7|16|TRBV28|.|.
TGTGCCAGCAGAAGCCCGGGGCCGGCAGGGGCCTACGAGCAGTACTTC
CASRSPGPAGAYEQYF
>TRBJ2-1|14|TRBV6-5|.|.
TGTGCCAGCAGACCCGGACTTTCACACGATGAGCAGTTCTTC
CASRPGLSHDEQFF
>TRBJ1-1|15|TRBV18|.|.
TGTGCCAGCTCGTTGGGGGGGTCGAGAAACACTGAAGCTTTCTTT
CASSLGGSRNTEAFF